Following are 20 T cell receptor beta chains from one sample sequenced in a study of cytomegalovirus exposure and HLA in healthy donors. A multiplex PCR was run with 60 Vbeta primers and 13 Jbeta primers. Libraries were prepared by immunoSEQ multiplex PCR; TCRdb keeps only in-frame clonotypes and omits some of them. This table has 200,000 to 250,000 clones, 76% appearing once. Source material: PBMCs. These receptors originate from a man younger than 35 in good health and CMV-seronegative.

The CDR3 DNA is TGTGCCAGCAGCGCGTCCGGGACTCTCTCCTACGAGCAGTACTTC. Translation gives CASSASGTLSYEQYF. The genes are TRBV11-1 and TRBJ2-7, with D possibly matching TRBD2 (6 bases). The CDR3 covers 15 residues. V was pared by 5 bases and J by 0 bases, with 14 bases between. The germline CDR1 and CDR2 sequences are SGHAT and FQDESV (reference sequence).

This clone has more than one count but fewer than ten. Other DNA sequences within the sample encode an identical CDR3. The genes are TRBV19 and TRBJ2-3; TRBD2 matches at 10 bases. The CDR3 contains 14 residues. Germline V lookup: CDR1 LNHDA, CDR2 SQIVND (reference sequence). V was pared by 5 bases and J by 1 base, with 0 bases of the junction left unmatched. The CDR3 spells CASSGLAGTDTQYF. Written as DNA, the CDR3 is TGTGCCAGTAGTGGACTAGCGGGCACAGATACGCAGTATTTT.

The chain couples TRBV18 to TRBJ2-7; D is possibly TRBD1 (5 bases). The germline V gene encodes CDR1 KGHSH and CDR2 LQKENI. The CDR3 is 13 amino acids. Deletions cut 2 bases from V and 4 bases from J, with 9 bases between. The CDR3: CASSPGAAYEQYF. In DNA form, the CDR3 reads TGTGCCAGCTCACCAGGGGCAGCGTACGAGCAGTACTTC. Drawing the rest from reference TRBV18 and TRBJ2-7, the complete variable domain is NAGVMQNPRHLVRRRGQEARLRCSPMKGHSHVYWYRQLPEEGLKFMVYLQKENIIDESGMPKERFSAEFPKEGPSILRIQQVVRGDSAAYFCASSPGAAYEQYFGPGTRLTVT.

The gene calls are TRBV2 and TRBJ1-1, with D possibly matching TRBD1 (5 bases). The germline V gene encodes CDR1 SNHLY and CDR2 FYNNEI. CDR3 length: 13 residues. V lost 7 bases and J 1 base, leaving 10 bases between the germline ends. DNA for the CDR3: TGTGCCAGCACCCAAGGGGAGAACACTGAAGCTTTCTTT. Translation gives CASTQGENTEAFF. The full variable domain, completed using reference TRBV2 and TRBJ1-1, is EPEVTQTPSHQVTQMGQEVILRCVPISNHLYFYWYRQILGQKVEFLVSFYNNEISEKSEIFDDQFSVERPDGSNFTLKIRSTKLEDSAMYFCASTQGENTEAFFGQGTRLTVV.

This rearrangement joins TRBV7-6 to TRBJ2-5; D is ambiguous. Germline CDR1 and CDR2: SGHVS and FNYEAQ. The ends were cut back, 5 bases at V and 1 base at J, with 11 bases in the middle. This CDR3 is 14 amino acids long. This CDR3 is CASSVTGGQETQYF. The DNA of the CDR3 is TGTGCCAGCAGCGTTACTGGCGGCCAAGAGACCCAGTACTTC.

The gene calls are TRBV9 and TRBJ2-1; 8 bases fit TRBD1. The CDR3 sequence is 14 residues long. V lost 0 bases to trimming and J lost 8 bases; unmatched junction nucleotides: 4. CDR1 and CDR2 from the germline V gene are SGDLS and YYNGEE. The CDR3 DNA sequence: TGTGCCAGCAGCGTAGCTTACAGGGGGGATGAGCAGTTCTTC. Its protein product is CASSVAYRGDEQFF.

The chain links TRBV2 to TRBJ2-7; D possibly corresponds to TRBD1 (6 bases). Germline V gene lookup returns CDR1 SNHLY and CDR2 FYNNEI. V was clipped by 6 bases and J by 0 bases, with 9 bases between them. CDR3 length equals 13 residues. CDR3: CASRTGYSYEQYF. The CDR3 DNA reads TGTGCCAGCAGAACAGGGTACTCCTACGAGCAGTACTTC.

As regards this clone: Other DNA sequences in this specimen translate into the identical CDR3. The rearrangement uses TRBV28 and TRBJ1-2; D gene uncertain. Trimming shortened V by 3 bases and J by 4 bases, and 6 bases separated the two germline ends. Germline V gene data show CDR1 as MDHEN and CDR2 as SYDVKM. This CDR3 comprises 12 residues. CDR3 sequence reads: CASSLRGYGYTF. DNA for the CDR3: TGTGCCAGCAGTTTGCGGGGCTATGGCTACACCTTC.

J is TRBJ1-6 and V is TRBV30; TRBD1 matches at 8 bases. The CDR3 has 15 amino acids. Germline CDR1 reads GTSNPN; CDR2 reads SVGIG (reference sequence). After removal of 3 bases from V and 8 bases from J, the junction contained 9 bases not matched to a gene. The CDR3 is CAWRNRQGNDSPLHF. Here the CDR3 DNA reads TGTGCCTGGAGGAATCGACAGGGGAACGATTCACCCCTCCACTTT. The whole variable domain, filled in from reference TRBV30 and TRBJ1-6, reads SQTIHQWPATLVQPVGSPLSLECTVEGTSNPNLYWYRQAAGRGLQLLFYSVGIGQISSEVPQNLSASRPQDRQFILSSKKLLLSDSGFYLCAWRNRQGNDSPLHFGNGTRLTVT.

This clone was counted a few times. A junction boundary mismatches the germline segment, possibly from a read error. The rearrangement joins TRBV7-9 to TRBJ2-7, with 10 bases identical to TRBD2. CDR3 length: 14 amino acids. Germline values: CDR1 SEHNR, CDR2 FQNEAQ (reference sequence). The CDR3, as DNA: TGTTCCAGCAGCTTAGCGGGGGGAACCTACGAGCAGTACTTC. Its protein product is CSSSLAGGTYEQYF.

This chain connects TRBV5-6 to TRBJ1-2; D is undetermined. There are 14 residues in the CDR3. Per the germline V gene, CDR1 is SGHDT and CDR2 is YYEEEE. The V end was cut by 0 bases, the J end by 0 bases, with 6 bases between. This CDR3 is CASSLAGANYGYTF. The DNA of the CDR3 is TGTGCCAGCAGCTTGGCTGGAGCTAACTATGGCTACACCTTC.

The CDR3 nucleotides read TGTGCCAGTAGTACATGGGGGACAGAGGCTGAGGTCCAGCATTTT. It is translated as CASSTWGTEAEVQHF. V usage is TRBV19 and J usage is TRBJ1-5; 7 bases are a match to TRBD1. Trimming took 4 bases from V and 12 from J; bases not matched to a gene: 15. The CDR3 is made up of 15 amino acids. Germline CDR1 and CDR2: LNHDA and SQIVND (reference sequence).

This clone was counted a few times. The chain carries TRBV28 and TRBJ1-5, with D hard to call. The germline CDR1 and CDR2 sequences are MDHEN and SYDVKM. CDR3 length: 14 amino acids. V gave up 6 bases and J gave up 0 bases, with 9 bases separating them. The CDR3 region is CASRRKYSNQPQHF. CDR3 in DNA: TGTGCCAGCAGGCGTAAGTATAGCAATCAGCCCCAGCATTTT.

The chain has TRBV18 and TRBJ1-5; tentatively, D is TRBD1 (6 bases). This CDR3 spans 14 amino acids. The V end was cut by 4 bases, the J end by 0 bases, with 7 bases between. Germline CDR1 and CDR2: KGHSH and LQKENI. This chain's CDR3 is CASSRQDSNQPQHF. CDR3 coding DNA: TGTGCCAGCTCACGACAGGATAGCAATCAGCCCCAGCATTTT.

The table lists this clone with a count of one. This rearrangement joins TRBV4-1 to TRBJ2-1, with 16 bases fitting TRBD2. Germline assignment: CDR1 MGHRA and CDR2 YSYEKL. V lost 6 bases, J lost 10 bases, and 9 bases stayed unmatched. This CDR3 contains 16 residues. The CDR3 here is CASSPTGLAGGREQFF. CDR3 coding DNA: TGCGCCAGCAGTCCTACGGGACTAGCGGGAGGGCGAGAGCAGTTCTTC.

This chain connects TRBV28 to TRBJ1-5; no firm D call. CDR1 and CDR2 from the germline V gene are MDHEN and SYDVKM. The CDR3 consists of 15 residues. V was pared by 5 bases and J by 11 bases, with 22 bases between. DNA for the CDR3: TGTGCCAGCAGTCCCTACCGTGGAGCGCCGACGACCCAGCATTTT. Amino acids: CASSPYRGAPTTQHF. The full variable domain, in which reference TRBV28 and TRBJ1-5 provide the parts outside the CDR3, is DVKVTQSSRYLVKRTGEKVFLECVQDMDHENMFWYRQDPGLGLRLIYFSYDVKMKEKGDIPEGYSVSREKKERFSLILESASTNQTSMYLCASSPYRGAPTTQHFGDGTRLSIL.

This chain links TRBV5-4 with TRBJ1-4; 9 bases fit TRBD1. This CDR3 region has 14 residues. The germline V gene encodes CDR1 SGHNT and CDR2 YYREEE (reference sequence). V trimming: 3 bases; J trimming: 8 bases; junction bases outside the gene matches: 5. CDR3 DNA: TGTGCCAGCAGCTCCGGGACAGGGCCCGAAAAACTGTTTTTT. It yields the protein CASSSGTGPEKLFF.

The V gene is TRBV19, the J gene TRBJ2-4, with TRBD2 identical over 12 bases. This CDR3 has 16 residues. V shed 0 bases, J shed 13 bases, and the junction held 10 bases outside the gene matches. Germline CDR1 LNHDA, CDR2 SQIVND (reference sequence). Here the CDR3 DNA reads TGTGCCAGTAGTATAGATCAGGGCGTCACTAGCGGGAGGCAGTACTTC. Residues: CASSIDQGVTSGRQYF.

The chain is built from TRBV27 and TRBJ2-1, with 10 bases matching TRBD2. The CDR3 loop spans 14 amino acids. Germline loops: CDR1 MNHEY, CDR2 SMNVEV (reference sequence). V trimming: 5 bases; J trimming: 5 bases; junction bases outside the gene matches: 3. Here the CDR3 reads CASSLAGAHNEQFF. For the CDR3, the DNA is TGTGCCAGCAGTCTAGCGGGAGCGCACAATGAGCAGTTCTTC.

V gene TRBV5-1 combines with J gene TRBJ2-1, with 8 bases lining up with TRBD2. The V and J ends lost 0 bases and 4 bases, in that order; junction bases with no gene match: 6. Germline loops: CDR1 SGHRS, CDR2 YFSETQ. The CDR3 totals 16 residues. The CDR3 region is CASSLAGTSRYNEQFF. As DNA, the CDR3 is TGCGCCAGCAGCTTGGCCGGGACTAGTAGGTACAATGAGCAGTTCTTC.